This T cell receptor beta chain was sequenced during a study of T cells after yellow fever vaccination. Notes on the study in general: A secondary response was less intense yet reached its peak sooner, at day 5 versus 15. CD4 and CD8 compartments shared a small share of clonotypes, likely from convergent recombination.

Universal primer sites and UMIs were introduced during 5'RACE template-switching synthesis of TCR cDNA. One entry per CDR3 protein results from TCRdb running MiXCR on the 5' RACE reads. The table lists just over 300,000 distinct CDR3 sequences, around 4% of them singletons. This CDR3 comprises 16 residues. This clonotype has a count of ten or more. Antigen specificity is unknown. This clonotype was obtained from a man between 18 and 29 years old who received the YFV17D yellow fever vaccine. The starting material was PBMCs, obtained on the day of the yellow fever booster vaccination. The chain links TRBV21-1 to TRBJ2-4. TRBV21-1 is noted as a pseudogene. The CDR3 loop reads CASSKGALGAKNIQYF. CDR3 sequence (DNA): TGTGCCAGCAGCAAAGGGGCTCTGGGCGCCAAAAACATTCAGTACTTC.